This T cell receptor (beta chain) was captured by sequencing in a study of blood T cell repertoires in COVID-19. Study background: PBMCs, B-cell-depleted T cells, or T cells were the source of the cDNA or gDNA that made up the material.

In Seattle, patients joined the study during active infection and were tracked longitudinally. Original methodology: Reference gene primer amplification gave estimated nucleated cell counts. The method was immunoSEQ multiplex PCR; TCRdb's version includes in-frame clones alone and lacks a portion of them. The DNA was the basis for D and trimming; V, J and clone size are from that table. Of a few hundred thousand clones in the sample, around 84% were seen once. The germline V and J ends were trimmed by 6 bases and 5 bases, with 12 bases remaining between them. The CDR3 spans 13 residues. Per germline, CDR1 SGHTA and CDR2 FQGTGA.

The chain has TRBV7-3 and TRBJ2-3; no definite D call. The sequenced material came from peripheral blood. This clonotype originated in a woman older than 75 with COVID-19, enrolled during active disease. The DNA of the CDR3 is TGTGCCAGCAGTCGTATAGTCGGAGATACGCAGTATTTT. Protein product: CASSRIVGDTQYF.